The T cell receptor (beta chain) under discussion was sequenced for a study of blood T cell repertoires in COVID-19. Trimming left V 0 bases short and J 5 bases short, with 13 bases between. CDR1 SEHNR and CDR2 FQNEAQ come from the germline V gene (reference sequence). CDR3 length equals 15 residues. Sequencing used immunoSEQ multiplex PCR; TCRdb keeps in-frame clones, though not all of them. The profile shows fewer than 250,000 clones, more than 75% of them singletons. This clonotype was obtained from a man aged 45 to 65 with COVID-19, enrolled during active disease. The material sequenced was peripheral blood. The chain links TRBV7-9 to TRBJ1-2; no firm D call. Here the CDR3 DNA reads TGTGCCAGCAGCTTAGCGTGGGAGGCGGATTATGGCTACACCTTC. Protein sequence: CASSLAWEADYGYTF.